This T cell receptor beta chain was obtained from a study of CD8+ T cells in alopecia areata. General study points: Sharing of TCR sequences between patients (possibly for HLA-related reasons) was less clear than in mice. Among the cells sequenced in scalp samples are also the resident alphabeta T cells of normal skin.

Turning to this clone: Its antigen is unknown.

Sequencing relied on a cDNA template that was reverse transcribed from extracted RNA. Clones were read by immunoSEQ multiplex PCR, and TCRdb kept only the in-frame ones, dropping some. The profile shows around 30,000 clones, around three quarters of them singletons. The V and J ends lost 4 bases and 6 bases respectively, with 7 bases between them. The CDR3 is 10 amino acids. From germline, CDR1 is SQVTM and CDR2 ANQGSEA. Sequenced material: NKG2D-low CD8+ T cells sorted from blood. The chain combines TRBV29-1 with TRBJ2-7, with a possible D match to TRBD2 (5 bases). The receptor's source is a human donor with alopecia areata. CDR3: CSVAGSEQYF. CDR3 bases: TGCAGCGTTGCGGGGTCCGAGCAGTACTTC.